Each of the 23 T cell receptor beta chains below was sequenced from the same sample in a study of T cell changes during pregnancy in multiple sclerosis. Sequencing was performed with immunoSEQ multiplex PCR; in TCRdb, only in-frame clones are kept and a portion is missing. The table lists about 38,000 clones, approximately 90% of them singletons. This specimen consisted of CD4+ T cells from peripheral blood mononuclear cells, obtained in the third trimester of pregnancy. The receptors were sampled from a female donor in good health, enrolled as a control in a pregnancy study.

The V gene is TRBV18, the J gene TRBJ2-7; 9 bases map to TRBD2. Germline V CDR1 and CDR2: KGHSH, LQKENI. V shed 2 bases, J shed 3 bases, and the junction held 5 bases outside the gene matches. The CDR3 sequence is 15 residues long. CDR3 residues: CASSPAGGPSYEQYF. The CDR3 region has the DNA TGTGCCAGCTCACCAGCGGGAGGGCCCAGCTACGAGCAGTACTTC.

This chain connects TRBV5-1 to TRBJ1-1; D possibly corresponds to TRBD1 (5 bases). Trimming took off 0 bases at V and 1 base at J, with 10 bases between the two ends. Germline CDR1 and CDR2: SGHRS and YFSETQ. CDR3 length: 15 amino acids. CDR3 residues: CASSLDGRENTEAFF. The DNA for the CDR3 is TGCGCCAGCAGCTTGGATGGCAGGGAGAACACTGAAGCTTTCTTT.

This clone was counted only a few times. The CDR3 region is CASSLRGNTEAFF. In DNA form, the CDR3 reads TGTGCCAGCAGTCTCAGAGGGAACACTGAAGCTTTCTTT. The rearrangement joins TRBV2 to TRBJ1-1, with D uncertain. The CDR3 loop spans 13 amino acids. The germline V gene encodes CDR1 SNHLY and CDR2 FYNNEI. V lost 5 bases to trimming and J lost 1 base, with 8 bases between them.

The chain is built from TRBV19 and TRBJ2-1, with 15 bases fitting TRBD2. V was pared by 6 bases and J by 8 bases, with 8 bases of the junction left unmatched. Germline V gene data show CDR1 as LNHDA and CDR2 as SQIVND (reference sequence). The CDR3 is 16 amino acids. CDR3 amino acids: CASSDSGLAGGDEQFF. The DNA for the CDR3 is TGTGCCAGTAGCGACTCGGGACTAGCGGGAGGCGATGAGCAGTTCTTC.

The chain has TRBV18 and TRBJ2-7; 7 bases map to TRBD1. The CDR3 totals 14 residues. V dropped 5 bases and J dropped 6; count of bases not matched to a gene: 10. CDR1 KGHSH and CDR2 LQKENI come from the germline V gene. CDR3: CASSALDRVVEQYF. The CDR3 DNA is TGTGCCAGCTCAGCCCTAGACAGGGTGGTCGAGCAGTACTTC.

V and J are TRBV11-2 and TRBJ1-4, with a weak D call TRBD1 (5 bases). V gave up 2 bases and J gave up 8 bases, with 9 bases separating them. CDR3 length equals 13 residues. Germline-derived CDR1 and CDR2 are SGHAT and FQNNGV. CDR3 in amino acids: CASSLMAGEKLFF. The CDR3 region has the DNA TGTGCCAGCAGCTTAATGGCAGGGGAAAAACTGTTTTTT. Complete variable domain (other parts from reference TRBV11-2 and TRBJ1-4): EAGVAQSPRYKIIEKRQSVAFWCNPISGHATLYWYQQILGQGPKLLIQFQNNGVVDDSQLPKDRFSAERLKGVDSTLKIQPAKLEDSAVYLCASSLMAGEKLFFGSGTQLSVL.

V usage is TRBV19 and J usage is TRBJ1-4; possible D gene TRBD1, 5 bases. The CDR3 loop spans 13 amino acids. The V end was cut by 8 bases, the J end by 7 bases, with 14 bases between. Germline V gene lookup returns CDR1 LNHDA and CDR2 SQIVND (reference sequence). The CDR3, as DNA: TGTGCCAGTGGTCCGAGACAGCTTGAAAAACTGTTTTTT. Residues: CASGPRQLEKLFF. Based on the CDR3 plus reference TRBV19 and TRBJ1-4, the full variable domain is DGGITQSPKYLFRKEGQNVTLSCEQNLNHDAMYWYRQDPGQGLRLIYYSQIVNDFQKGDIAEGYSVSREKKESFPLTVTSAQKNPTAFYLCASGPRQLEKLFFGSGTQLSVL.

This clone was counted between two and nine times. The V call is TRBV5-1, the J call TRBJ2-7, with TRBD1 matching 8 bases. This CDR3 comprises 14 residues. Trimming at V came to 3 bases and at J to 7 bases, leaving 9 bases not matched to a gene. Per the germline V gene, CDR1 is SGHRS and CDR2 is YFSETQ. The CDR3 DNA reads TGCGCCAGCAGCTACGGACAGGGAACGGGGGAGCAGTACTTC. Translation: CASSYGQGTGEQYF.

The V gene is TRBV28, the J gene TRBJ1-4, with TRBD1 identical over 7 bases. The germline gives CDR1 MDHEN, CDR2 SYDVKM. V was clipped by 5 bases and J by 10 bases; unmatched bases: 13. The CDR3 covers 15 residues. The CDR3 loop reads CASSPQGEIGGKLFF. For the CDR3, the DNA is TGTGCCAGCAGTCCCCAGGGGGAAATTGGCGGAAAACTGTTTTTT.

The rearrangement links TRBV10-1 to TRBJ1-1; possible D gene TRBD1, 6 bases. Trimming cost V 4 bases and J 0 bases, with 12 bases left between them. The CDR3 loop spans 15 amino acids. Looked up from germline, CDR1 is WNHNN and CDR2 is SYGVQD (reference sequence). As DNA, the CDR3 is TGCGCCAGCAGTGCAGACAGGCGTCTGAACACTGAAGCTTTCTTT. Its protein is CASSADRRLNTEAFF.

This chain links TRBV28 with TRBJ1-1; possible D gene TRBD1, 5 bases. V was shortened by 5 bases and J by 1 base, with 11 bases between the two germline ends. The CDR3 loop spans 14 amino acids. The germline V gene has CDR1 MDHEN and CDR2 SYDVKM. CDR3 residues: CASSQAQANTEAFF. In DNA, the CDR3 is TGTGCCAGCAGTCAAGCACAGGCGAACACTGAAGCTTTCTTT.

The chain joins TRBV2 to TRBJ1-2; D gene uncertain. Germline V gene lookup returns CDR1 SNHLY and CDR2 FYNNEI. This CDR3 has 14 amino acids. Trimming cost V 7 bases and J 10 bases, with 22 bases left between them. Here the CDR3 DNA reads TGTGCCAGCACCCGCCGGGGAGGTATCCCTTTCTACACCTTC. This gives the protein CASTRRGGIPFYTF.

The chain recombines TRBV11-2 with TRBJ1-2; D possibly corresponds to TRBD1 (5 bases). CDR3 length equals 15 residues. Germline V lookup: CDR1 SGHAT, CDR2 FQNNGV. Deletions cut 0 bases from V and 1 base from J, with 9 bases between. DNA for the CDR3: TGTGCCAGCAGCTTAGATGGGGCCGTTAACTATGGCTACACCTTC. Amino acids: CASSLDGAVNYGYTF.

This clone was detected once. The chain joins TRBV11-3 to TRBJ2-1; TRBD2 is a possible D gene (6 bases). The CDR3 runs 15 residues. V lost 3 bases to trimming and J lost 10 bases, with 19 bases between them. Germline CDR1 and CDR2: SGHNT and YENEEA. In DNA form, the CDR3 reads TGTGCCAGCAGCTTGGGAGGCGGAAACCAGCACGAGCAGTTCTTC. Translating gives CASSLGGGNQHEQFF. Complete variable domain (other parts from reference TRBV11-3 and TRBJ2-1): EAGVVQSPRYKIIEKKQPVAFWCNPISGHNTLYWYLQNLGQGPELLIRYENEEAVDDSQLPKDRFSAERLKGVDSTLKIQPAELGDSAVYLCASSLGGGNQHEQFFGPGTRLTVL.

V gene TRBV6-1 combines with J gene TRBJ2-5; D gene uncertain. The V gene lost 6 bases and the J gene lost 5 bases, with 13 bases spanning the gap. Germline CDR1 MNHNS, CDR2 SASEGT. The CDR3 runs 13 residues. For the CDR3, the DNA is TGTGCCAGCAGCCGACTCCTTTATGAGACCCAGTACTTC. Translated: CASSRLLYETQYF.

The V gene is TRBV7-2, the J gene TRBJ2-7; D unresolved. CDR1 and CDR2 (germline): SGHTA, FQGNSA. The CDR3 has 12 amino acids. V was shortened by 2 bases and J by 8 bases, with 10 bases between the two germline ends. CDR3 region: CASSLIASKQYF. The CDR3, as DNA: TGTGCCAGCAGCTTAATCGCCTCTAAGCAGTACTTC. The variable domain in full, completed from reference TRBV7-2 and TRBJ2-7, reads GAGVSQSPSNKVTEKGKDVELRCDPISGHTALYWYRQSLGQGLEFLIYFQGNSAPDKSGLPSDRFSAERTGGSVSTLTIQRTQQEDSAVYLCASSLIASKQYFGPGTRLTVT.

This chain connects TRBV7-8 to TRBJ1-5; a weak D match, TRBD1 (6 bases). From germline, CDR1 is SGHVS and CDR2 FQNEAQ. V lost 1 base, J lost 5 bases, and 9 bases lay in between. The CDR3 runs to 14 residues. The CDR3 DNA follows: TGTGCCAGCAGCTTAGTCGAGGGGGATCAGCCCCAGCATTTT. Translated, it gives CASSLVEGDQPQHF.

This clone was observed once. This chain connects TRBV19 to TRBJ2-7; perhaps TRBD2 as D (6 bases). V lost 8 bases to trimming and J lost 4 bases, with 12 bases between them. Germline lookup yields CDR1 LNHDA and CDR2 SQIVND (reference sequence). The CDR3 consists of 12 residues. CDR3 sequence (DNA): TGTGCCAGTGGACCGGGAGCATACGAGCAGTACTTC. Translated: CASGPGAYEQYF. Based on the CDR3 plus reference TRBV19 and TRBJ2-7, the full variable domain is DGGITQSPKYLFRKEGQNVTLSCEQNLNHDAMYWYRQDPGQGLRLIYYSQIVNDFQKGDIAEGYSVSREKKESFPLTVTSAQKNPTAFYLCASGPGAYEQYFGPGTRLTVT.

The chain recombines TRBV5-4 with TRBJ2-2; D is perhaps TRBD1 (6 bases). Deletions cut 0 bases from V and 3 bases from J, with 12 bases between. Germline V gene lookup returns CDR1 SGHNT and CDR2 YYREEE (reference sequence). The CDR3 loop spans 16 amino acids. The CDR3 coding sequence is TGTGCCAGCAGCTTGGGGGGGCTATCTTACACCGGGGAGCTGTTTTTT. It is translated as CASSLGGLSYTGELFF.

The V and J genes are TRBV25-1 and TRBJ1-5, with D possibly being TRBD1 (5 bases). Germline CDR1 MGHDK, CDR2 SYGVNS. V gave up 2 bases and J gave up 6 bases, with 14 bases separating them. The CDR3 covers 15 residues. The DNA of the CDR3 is TGTGCCAGCAGTGAAGGAGGGCAGGGCGGTCAGCCCCAGCATTTT. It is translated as CASSEGGQGGQPQHF.

The DNA for the CDR3 is TGCGCCAGCAGCCAAGATGGTGGTCGCCGGGGTCATCAGCCCCAGCATTTT. Its translation is CASSQDGGRRGHQPQHF. The chain employs TRBV4-1 and TRBJ1-5, with D uncertain. Germline V CDR1 and CDR2: MGHRA, YSYEKL. Trimming took 0 bases from V and 5 from J, leaving 17 bases between them. This CDR3 has 17 residues.

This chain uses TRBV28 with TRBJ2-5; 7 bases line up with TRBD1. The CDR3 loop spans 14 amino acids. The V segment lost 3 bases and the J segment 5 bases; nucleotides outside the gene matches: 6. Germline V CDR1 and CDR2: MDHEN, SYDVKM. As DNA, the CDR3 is TGTGCCAGCAGTTTCGTGGGGACAGCGGAGACCCAGTACTTC. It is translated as CASSFVGTAETQYF.

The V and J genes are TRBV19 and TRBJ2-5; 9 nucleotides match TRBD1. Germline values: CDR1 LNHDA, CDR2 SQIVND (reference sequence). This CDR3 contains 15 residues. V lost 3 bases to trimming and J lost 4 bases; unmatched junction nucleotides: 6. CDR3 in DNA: TGTGCCAGTAGTATGGGACAGGGATCGGGAGAGACCCAGTACTTC. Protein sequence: CASSMGQGSGETQYF. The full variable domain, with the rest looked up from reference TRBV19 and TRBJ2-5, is DGGITQSPKYLFRKEGQNVTLSCEQNLNHDAMYWYRQDPGQGLRLIYYSQIVNDFQKGDIAEGYSVSREKKESFPLTVTSAQKNPTAFYLCASSMGQGSGETQYFGPGTRLLVL.